These 26 T cell receptor beta chains were sequenced from one sample in a study of T cells after yellow fever vaccination. Each CDR3 protein is one row after TCRdb ran MiXCR on the 5' RACE reads. The table has about 400,000 distinct CDR3 sequences, around a tenth seen once. Source: PBMCs, taken on the day of the first yellow fever vaccination. The source is a man between 18 and 35 years old who received the YFV17D yellow fever vaccine.

V gene TRBV6-2 or TRBV6-3 combines with J gene TRBJ2-1; D is possibly TRBD1 (5 bases). The CDR3 spans 14 residues. Trimming shortened V by 6 bases and J by 6 bases, and 15 bases separated the two germline ends. Germline CDR1 and CDR2: MNHEY and SVGEGT. For the CDR3, the DNA is TGTGCCAGCAGGATTAGCCTCCAGGGCAATGAGCAGTTCTTC. It translates to CASRISLQGNEQFF.

The chain recombines TRBV2 with TRBJ2-1; TRBD2 is a possible D gene (6 bases). The CDR3 loop spans 15 amino acids. The germline V gene encodes CDR1 SNHLY and CDR2 FYNNEI. V lost 8 bases and J 0 bases, leaving 14 bases between the germline ends. CDR3 loop: CASGGTPSSYNEQFF. For the CDR3, the DNA is TGTGCCAGCGGTGGGACTCCAAGCTCCTACAATGAGCAGTTCTTC.

This clonotype was observed a handful of times. The rearrangement links TRBV20-1 to TRBJ2-5; 9 bases match TRBD1. The CDR3 extends over 14 amino acids. V shed 5 bases, J shed 0 bases, and the junction held 4 bases outside the gene matches. Germline lookup yields CDR1 DFQATT and CDR2 SNEGSKA (reference sequence). The CDR3, as DNA: TGCAGTGCTCAACGGACAGGGGACCAAGAGACCCAGTACTTC. Its protein product is CSAQRTGDQETQYF.

The gene calls are TRBV6-5 and TRBJ2-7; 11 nucleotides agree with TRBD1. This CDR3 region has 12 residues. The ends lost 8 bases at V and 7 bases at J; junction bases unmatched: 4. Germline V lookup: CDR1 MNHEY, CDR2 SVGAGI. Here the CDR3 DNA reads TGTGCCAGCGGACAGGGGGCGAGTGAGCAGTACGTC. This sequence encodes CASGQGASEQYV.

The chain links TRBV5-6 to TRBJ2-3, with TRBD2 matching over 10 bases. In germline, CDR1 is SGHDT, CDR2 YYEEEE. This CDR3 is 17 amino acids long. V was pared by 4 bases and J by 4 bases, with 12 bases of the junction left unmatched. CDR3: CASSPGLASGGSDTQYF. The CDR3 nucleotides read TGTGCCAGCAGCCCCGGCCTTGCTAGCGGGGGCTCAGATACGCAGTATTTT. Complete variable domain (other parts from reference TRBV5-6 and TRBJ2-3): DAGVTQSPTHLIKTRGQQVTLRCSPKSGHDTVSWYQQALGQGPQFIFQYYEEEERQRGNFPDRFSGHQFPNYSSELNVNALLLGDSALYLCASSPGLASGGSDTQYFGPGTRLTVL.

The V gene is TRBV6-1, the J gene TRBJ2-5, with no clear D. The length of the CDR3 is 15 residues. Trimming left V 6 bases short and J 0 bases short, with 14 bases between. Germline CDR1 MNHNS, CDR2 SASEGT. CDR3 region: CASRFHTPHQETQYF. The DNA for the CDR3 is TGTGCCAGCAGATTTCATACGCCCCACCAAGAGACCCAGTACTTC.

This clonotype was detected only a few times. The rearrangement joins TRBV5-6 to TRBJ2-3; 11 bases agree with TRBD2. From germline, CDR1 is SGHDT and CDR2 YYEEEE. Trimming at V came to 4 bases and at J to 0 bases, leaving 7 bases not matched to a gene. The CDR3 spans 17 residues. CDR3 protein: CASSPPSGGPSTDTQYF. The DNA for the CDR3 is TGTGCCAGCAGCCCCCCTAGCGGGGGGCCGAGCACAGATACGCAGTATTTT.

Concerning this clonotype: At one boundary the junction diverges from the germline segment, which might be a read error. This chain joins TRBV4-1 and TRBJ2-1; either TRBD1 or TRBD2 may supply D (5 bases each). The CDR3 has 16 residues. The germline gives CDR1 MGHRA, CDR2 YSYEKL. CDR3 sequence: CASIQATGTHYNEQFF. The CDR3 DNA follows: TGCGCCAGCATCCAAGCAACCGGGACCCACTACAATGAGCAGTTCTTC.

J is TRBJ2-5 and V is TRBV14, with D maybe TRBD2 (6 bases). The CDR3 covers 16 residues. Trimming took 1 base from V and 0 from J, leaving 12 bases between them. Per germline, CDR1 SGHDN and CDR2 FVKESK. The CDR3 nucleotides read TGTGCCAGCAGCCAAGGAGGTGGGGGGTACCAAGAGACCCAGTACTTC. Protein sequence: CASSQGGGGYQETQYF.

The rearrangement uses TRBV6-1 and TRBJ2-1; 8 bases line up with TRBD1. The germline V gene encodes CDR1 MNHNS and CDR2 SASEGT. V gave up 5 bases and J gave up 9 bases; unmatched junction bases: 6. The length of the CDR3 is 13 residues. CDR3 region: CASSPSGGGEQFF. For the CDR3, the DNA is TGTGCCAGCAGTCCTTCAGGGGGCGGTGAGCAGTTCTTC.

The V gene is TRBV4-3, the J gene TRBJ1-5, with D possibly being TRBD1 (5 bases). This CDR3 has 17 amino acids. The germline CDR1 and CDR2 sequences are LGHNA and YSLEER. V lost 1 base and J lost 0, with 13 bases in between. The CDR3 loop reads CASSQVRGLYSNQPQHF. CDR3 DNA: TGCGCCAGCAGCCAAGTTCGGGGCCTCTATAGCAATCAGCCCCAGCATTTT.

The chain couples TRBV5-1 to TRBJ1-1, with 8 bases lining up with TRBD1. Losses at the gene ends were 4 bases for V and 1 base for J; bases not matched to a gene: 12. Germline lookup yields CDR1 SGHRS and CDR2 YFSETQ. The CDR3 loop spans 17 amino acids. This chain's CDR3 is CASSLGQGWGPNTEAFF. The CDR3 region has the DNA TGCGCCAGCAGCCTCGGACAGGGATGGGGCCCGAACACTGAAGCTTTCTTT. Looking up the rest from reference TRBV5-1 and TRBJ1-1 gives the full variable domain: KAGVTQTPRYLIKTRGQQVTLSCSPISGHRSVSWYQQTPGQGLQFLFEYFSETQRNKGNFPGRFSGRQFSNSRSEMNVSTLELGDSALYLCASSLGQGWGPNTEAFFGQGTRLTVV.

This clonotype was seen a handful of times. This rearrangement joins TRBV24-1 to TRBJ2-1, with D perhaps TRBD1 or TRBD2 (5 bases each). Trimming took off 4 bases at V and 4 bases at J, with 16 bases between the two ends. The CDR3 covers 16 residues. The V gene's germline CDR1 is KGHDR and CDR2 SFDVKD. CDR3 coding DNA: TGTGCCACCAGTGACCCCTCCGGGGCCGATTACAATGAGCAGTTCTTC. It codes for CATSDPSGADYNEQFF.

The rearrangement links TRBV29-1 to TRBJ2-2; 9 bases match TRBD1. This CDR3 comprises 13 residues. Germline values: CDR1 SQVTM, CDR2 ANQGSEA. J was trimmed by 4 bases and V by 7 bases; bases with no gene match: 4. The CDR3 sequence is CSGDRDGTGELFF. CDR3 DNA: TGCAGCGGGGACAGGGACGGCACCGGGGAGCTGTTTTTT.

This clonotype occurred a few times. This chain links TRBV20-1 with TRBJ1-5; D is undetermined. Germline V gives CDR1 DFQATT, CDR2 SNEGSKA (reference sequence). This CDR3 region has 14 residues. Trimming shortened V by 0 bases and J by 4 bases, and 10 bases separated the two germline ends. CDR3 amino acids: CSAREALVNQPQHF. CDR3 coding DNA: TGCAGTGCTAGAGAGGCTCTCGTGAATCAGCCCCAGCATTTT.

The chain is built from TRBV28 and TRBJ2-1; 8 bases agree with TRBD1. Trimming took 2 bases from V and 0 from J; bases not matched to a gene: 3. Germline values: CDR1 MDHEN, CDR2 SYDVKM. There are 16 residues in the CDR3. DNA for the CDR3: TGTGCCAGCAGTTTAATTCAGGGGGCCTCCTACAATGAGCAGTTCTTC. This sequence encodes CASSLIQGASYNEQFF.

The chain uses TRBV4-1 and TRBJ2-7; D is ambiguous. Trimming cost V 0 bases and J 2 bases, with 11 bases left between them. There are 15 residues in the CDR3. CDR1 and CDR2 from the germline V gene are MGHRA and YSYEKL. The CDR3 sequence: CASSQDRNGPYEQYF. As DNA, the CDR3 is TGCGCCAGCAGCCAAGATCGGAACGGCCCCTACGAGCAGTACTTC.

This chain joins TRBV27 and TRBJ1-2, with D possibly matching TRBD1 (5 bases). Germline CDR1 MNHEY, CDR2 SMNVEV (reference sequence). The length of the CDR3 is 13 residues. Trimming took 10 bases from V and 1 from J, leaving 13 bases between them. The CDR3 protein is CATRDGSNYGYTF. The CDR3 nucleotides read TGTGCCACTAGGGACGGAAGTAACTATGGCTACACCTTC.

The chain carries TRBV7-2 and TRBJ2-7; D is uncertain. Trimming pared 6 bases from V and 2 bases from J, leaving 11 bases between. The CDR3 spans 13 residues. Germline assignment: CDR1 SGHTA and CDR2 FQGNSA. The CDR3 is CASSKVVTYEQYF. CDR3 in DNA: TGTGCCAGCAGTAAGGTCGTTACCTACGAGCAGTACTTC.

This clonotype was seen more than once but under ten times. The chain is built from TRBV30 and TRBJ1-2, with D perhaps matching TRBD1 (6 bases). This CDR3 has 14 residues. From germline, CDR1 is GTSNPN and CDR2 SVGIG (reference sequence). The V end was cut by 3 bases, the J end by 8 bases, with 19 bases between. DNA for the CDR3: TGTGCCTGGAGCGCCGACAGGACACCTGGGGGCTACACCTTC. It is translated as CAWSADRTPGGYTF.

At least ten counts were recorded for this clonotype. The chain carries TRBV7-9 and TRBJ2-3, with 7 bases aligning to TRBD1. With 5 bases clipped from V and 0 bases from J, the junction kept 2 bases outside the gene matches. In germline, CDR1 is SEHNR, CDR2 FQNEAQ (reference sequence). The CDR3 totals 14 residues. In nucleotides, the CDR3 is TGTGCCAGCAGCCGGGACAGCAGCACAGATACGCAGTATTTT. This codes for CASSRDSSTDTQYF.

This clonotype has more than one count but fewer than ten. The V gene is TRBV30, the J gene TRBJ2-3, with D possibly matching TRBD2 (7 bases). CDR3 size: 14 residues. CDR1 and CDR2 (germline): GTSNPN, SVGIG (reference sequence). Trimming pared 0 bases from V and 4 bases from J, leaving 11 bases between. The CDR3 spells CAWSVGGRSDTQYF. The CDR3 region has the DNA TGTGCCTGGAGTGTCGGGGGGCGGTCAGATACGCAGTATTTT.

This clonotype was seen a handful of times. The chain links TRBV7-6 to TRBJ2-1; 10 nucleotides line up with TRBD1. This CDR3 region has 12 residues. V trimming: 4 bases; J trimming: 9 bases; junction bases outside the gene matches: 0. In germline, CDR1 is SGHVS, CDR2 FNYEAQ. CDR3 sequence reads: CASSWTGGEQFF. Written as DNA, the CDR3 is TGTGCCAGCAGCTGGACAGGGGGTGAGCAGTTCTTC. Looking up the rest from reference TRBV7-6 and TRBJ2-1 gives the full variable domain: GAGVSQSPRYKVTKRGQDVALRCDPISGHVSLYWYRQALGQGPEFLTYFNYEAQQDKSGLPNDRFSAERPEGSISTLTIQRTEQRDSAMYRCASSWTGGEQFFGPGTRLTVL.

CDR3 nucleotides: TGTGCCAGCAGCTTAAGCAGGACAGGGGGCCAGGGGGCCAACGTCCTGACTTTC. Protein sequence: CASSLSRTGGQGANVLTF. The rearrangement joins TRBV11-1 to TRBJ2-6, with 11 positions matching TRBD1. Losses at the gene ends were 2 bases for V and 4 bases for J; bases not matched to a gene: 7. The germline CDR1 and CDR2 sequences are SGHAT and FQDESV (reference sequence). The CDR3 runs to 18 residues.

There are a few counts of this clonotype. The chain combines TRBV20-1 with TRBJ2-1, with TRBD2 identical over 7 bases. After removal of 5 bases from V and 2 bases from J, the junction contained 6 bases not matched to a gene. Germline loops: CDR1 DFQATT, CDR2 SNEGSKA (reference sequence). CDR3 length: 14 residues. Here the CDR3 DNA reads TGCAGTGCTTCCAGCGGGGCCCCCTACAATGAGCAGTTCTTC. Translation: CSASSGAPYNEQFF.

This clonotype was recorded many times. V is TRBV12-3 or TRBV12-4 and J is TRBJ1-1; D uncertain. There are 13 residues in the CDR3. The V end was cut by 3 bases, the J end by 5 bases, with 10 bases between. The CDR3 DNA reads as TGTGCCAGCAGTTTTCGGGCCTCAACTGAAGCTTTCTTT. This codes for CASSFRASTEAFF.